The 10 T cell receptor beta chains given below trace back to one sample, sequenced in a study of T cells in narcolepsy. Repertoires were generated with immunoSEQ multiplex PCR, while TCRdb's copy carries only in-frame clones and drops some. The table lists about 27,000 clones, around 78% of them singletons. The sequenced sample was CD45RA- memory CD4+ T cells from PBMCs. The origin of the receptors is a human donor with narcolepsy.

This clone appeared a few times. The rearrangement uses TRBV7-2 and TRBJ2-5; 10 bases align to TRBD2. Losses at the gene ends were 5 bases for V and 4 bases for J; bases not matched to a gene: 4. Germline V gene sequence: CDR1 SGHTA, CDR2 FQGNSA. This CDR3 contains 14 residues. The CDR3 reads CASSPRTSGETQYF. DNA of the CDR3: TGTGCCAGCAGCCCCCGGACTAGCGGAGAGACCCAGTACTTC.

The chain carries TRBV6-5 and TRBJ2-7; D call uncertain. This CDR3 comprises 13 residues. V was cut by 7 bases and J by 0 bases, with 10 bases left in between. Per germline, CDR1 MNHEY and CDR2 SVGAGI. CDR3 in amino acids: CASKGASSYEQYF. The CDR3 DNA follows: TGTGCCAGCAAGGGCGCCAGCTCCTACGAGCAGTACTTC.

The CDR3 DNA is TGTGCCAGTAGCAACCCCGGGACAGGGGACGGAAACACCATATATTTT. Protein: CASSNPGTGDGNTIYF. The genes are TRBV19 and TRBJ1-3, with 10 positions matching TRBD1. After removal of 6 bases from V and 4 bases from J, the junction contained 9 bases not matched to a gene. Looked up from germline, CDR1 is LNHDA and CDR2 is SQIVND (reference sequence). This CDR3 contains 16 residues.

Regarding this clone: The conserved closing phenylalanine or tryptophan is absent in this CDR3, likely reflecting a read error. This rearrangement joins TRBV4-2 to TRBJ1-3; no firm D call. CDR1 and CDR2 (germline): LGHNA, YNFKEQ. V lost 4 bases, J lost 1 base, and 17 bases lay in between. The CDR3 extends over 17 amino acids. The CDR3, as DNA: TGTGCCAGCAGCCTCCAAGGGCCGGGCGGGTCTGGAAACACCATATATCTT. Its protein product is CASSLQGPGGSGNTIYL.

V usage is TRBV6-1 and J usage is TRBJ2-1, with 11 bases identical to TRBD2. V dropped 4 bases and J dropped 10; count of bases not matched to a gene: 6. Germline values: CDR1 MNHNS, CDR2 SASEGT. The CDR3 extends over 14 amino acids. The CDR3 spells CASSVSGGVEEQFF. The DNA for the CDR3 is TGTGCCAGCAGTGTTAGCGGGGGGGTGGAAGAGCAGTTCTTC.

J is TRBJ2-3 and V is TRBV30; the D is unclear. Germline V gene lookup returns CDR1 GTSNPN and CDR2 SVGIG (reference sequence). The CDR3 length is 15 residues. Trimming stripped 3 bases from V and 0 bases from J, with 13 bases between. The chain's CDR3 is CAWSSTETSTDTQYF. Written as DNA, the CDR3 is TGTGCCTGGAGCTCTACGGAGACTAGCACAGATACGCAGTATTTT.

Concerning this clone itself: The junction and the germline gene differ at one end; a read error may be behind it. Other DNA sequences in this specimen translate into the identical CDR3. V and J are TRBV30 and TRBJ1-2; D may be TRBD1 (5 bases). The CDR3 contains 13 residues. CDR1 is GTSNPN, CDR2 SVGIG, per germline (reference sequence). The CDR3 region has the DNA TGCGCCTGGAGGCCTGTGGGGGGCTATGGCTACACCTTC. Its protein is CAWRPVGGYGYTF.

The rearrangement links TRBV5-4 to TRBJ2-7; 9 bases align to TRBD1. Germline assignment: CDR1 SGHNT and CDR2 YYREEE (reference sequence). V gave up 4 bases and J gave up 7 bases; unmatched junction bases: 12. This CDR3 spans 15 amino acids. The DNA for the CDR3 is TGTGCCAGCAGCGCTAACACACAGGGGGCGGAAGAGCAGTACTTC. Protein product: CASSANTQGAEEQYF. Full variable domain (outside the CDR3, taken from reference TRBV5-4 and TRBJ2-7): ETGVTQSPTHLIKTRGQQVTLRCSSQSGHNTVSWYQQALGQGPQFIFQYYREEENGRGNFPPRFSGLQFPNYSSELNVNALELDDSALYLCASSANTQGAEEQYFGPGTRLTVT.

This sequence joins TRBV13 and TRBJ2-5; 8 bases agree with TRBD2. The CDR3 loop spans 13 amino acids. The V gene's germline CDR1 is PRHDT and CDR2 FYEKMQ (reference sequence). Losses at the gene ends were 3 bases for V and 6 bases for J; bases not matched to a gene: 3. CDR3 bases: TGTGCCAGCAGCTTGCCGGGAGGGCAGACCCAGTACTTC. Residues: CASSLPGGQTQYF.

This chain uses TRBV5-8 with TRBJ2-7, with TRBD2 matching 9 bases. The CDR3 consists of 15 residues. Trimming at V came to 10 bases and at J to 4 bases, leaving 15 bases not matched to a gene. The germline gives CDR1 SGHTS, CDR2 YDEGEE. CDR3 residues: CARNGGSSGEYEQYF. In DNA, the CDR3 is TGTGCCCGCAACGGTGGCTCTAGCGGGGAGTACGAGCAGTACTTC.